This T cell receptor beta chain was identified during a study of CD8 T cells in Susac syndrome. This clonotype was seen only once. The RNA input was about 0.5 to 1 ug, and it was reverse transcribed with random hexamers. TCRdb redid the calling of the immunoSEQ multiplex PCR reads with MiXCR, one entry per CDR3 protein. This table has some 130,000 distinct CDR3 sequences, more than 85% appearing once. The CDR3 consists of 15 residues. V lost 5 bases to trimming and J lost 5 bases, with 17 bases between them. Germline assignment: CDR1 SGHTA and CDR2 FQGTGA. Sequencing targeted TCR beta in T cells from blood (CD8+ and CD4+). CD8+ and CD4+ T cells were negatively isolated; TEMRA cells were FACS-enriched.

Sequencing used CD8+ T cells from PBMCs. This receptor was identified in a human donor with Susac syndrome. The chain carries TRBV7-3 and TRBJ2-3; TRBD2 is a possible D gene (6 bases). DNA of the CDR3: TGTGCCAGCAGCCCCACCGAACTAGCAATAGATACGCAGTATTTT. It encodes CASSPTELAIDTQYF.